This T cell receptor beta chain was sequenced during a study of liver allograft versus peripheral blood T cells. At the level of the study: The authors compared T cell receptor repertoires in transplanted livers with those in the peripheral blood of recipients.

TCRdb recomputed calls from the reads with MiXCR, one row per CDR3 protein. Of about 3,700 distinct CDR3 sequences in the sample, approximately 20% were seen once. In its sample, this clonotype is medium-sized. The CDR3 has 13 residues. From germline, CDR1 is SGDLS and CDR2 YYNGEE. The chain links TRBV9 to TRBJ1-3; the D gene is possibly TRBD1 (5 bases). This sequence originates from a human patient who had a liver transplant. Part of the T cell pool may stem from the graft donor. The CDR3 protein is CAVTGTSGNTIYF. The CDR3 DNA follows: TGTGCAGTTACAGGAACCTCTGGAAACACCATATATTTT.